These 8 T cell receptor beta chains were all obtained from the same sample, sequenced in a study of monozygotic twins with inflammatory bowel disease. TCRdb re-called the 5' RACE reads and gives one entry per CDR3 protein, without DNA. Its table records under 200,000 distinct CDR3 sequences. The sample taken for sequencing was blood. The source is a human donor with ulcerative colitis or Crohn's disease, or a healthy co-twin of an affected twin (not recorded which).

The chain has TRBV11-2 and TRBJ2-4; TCRdb calls TRBD1, which cannot be checked without DNA. CDR3 length: 20 amino acids. The germline V gene encodes CDR1 SGHAT and CDR2 FQNNGV. This chain's CDR3 is CASSSATSQPQRGPKNIQYF.

Its frequency marks this clonotype as medium-sized. This chain joins TRBV4-3 and TRBJ2-2; TCRdb names TRBD1, which stays unverified in the absence of DNA. CDR1 LGHNA and CDR2 YSLEER come from the germline V gene. The CDR3 runs to 16 residues. The CDR3 here is CASSQGTGRNTGELFF.

The rearrangement joins TRBV4-2 to TRBJ1-5. Germline CDR1 is LGHNA and CDR2 is YNFKEQ. The CDR3 loop spans 14 amino acids. This CDR3 reads CASSSTDAGQPQHF.

The rearrangement links TRBV4-1 to TRBJ1-4; TCRdb reports TRBD1, a call that lacks DNA to check it against. CDR1 MGHRA and CDR2 YSYEKL come from the germline V gene. The CDR3 length is 14 residues. The CDR3 sequence: CASSQGIEGEKLFF.

The chain joins TRBV5-5 to TRBJ2-3. Per germline, CDR1 SGHKS and CDR2 YYEKEE (reference sequence). CDR3 size: 14 residues. CDR3 protein: CASSFVRGTDTQYF. The variable domain in full, with the rest retrieved from reference TRBV5-5 and TRBJ2-3, is DAGVTQSPTHLIKTRGQQVTLRCSPISGHKSVSWYQQVLGQGPQFIFQYYEKEERGRGNFPDRFSARQFPNYSSELNVNALLLGDSALYLCASSFVRGTDTQYFGPGTRLTVL.

This chain links TRBV5-6 with TRBJ2-1; TCRdb lists TRBD2, though no DNA is available to test this call. Germline CDR1 SGHDT, CDR2 YYEEEE. The CDR3 is made up of 18 amino acids. The CDR3 region is CASSLGQGLAGGRNEQFF.

CDR3: CSAPVRNTEAFF. V usage is TRBV20-1 and J usage is TRBJ1-1. Germline loops: CDR1 DFQATT, CDR2 SNEGSKA (reference sequence). The CDR3 has 12 amino acids.

The chain has TRBV6-1 and TRBJ2-1; the D call from TCRdb, TRBD2, cannot be confirmed without DNA. Germline V gene sequence: CDR1 MNHNS, CDR2 SASEGT. The CDR3 sequence is 13 residues long. CDR3 sequence: CASKRGLINEQFF.